This T cell receptor delta chain was recorded in a study of gammadelta T cells in human blood. This clone qualifies as large. TCRdb called clones from the RT-PCR reads again using CATT. Altogether around 950 delta-chain clones are present, 15% to 20% being singletons, with the ten largest covering around 19%. The CDR3 contains 17 residues. Losses at the gene ends were 0 bases for V and 4 bases for J; bases not matched to a gene: 3. CDR1 is GEAIGNYY, CDR2 EKD, per germline. The chain recombines TRDV2 with TRDJ3; 9 bases match TRDD3. The sequenced sample was Vgamma9Vdelta2 gamma-delta T cells from infant blood. The receptor comes from a human donor. CDR3 DNA: TGTGCCTGTGACACCGTTGGGGGATATTGGGACACCCGACAGATGTTTTTC. Translation gives CACDTVGGYWDTRQMFF.